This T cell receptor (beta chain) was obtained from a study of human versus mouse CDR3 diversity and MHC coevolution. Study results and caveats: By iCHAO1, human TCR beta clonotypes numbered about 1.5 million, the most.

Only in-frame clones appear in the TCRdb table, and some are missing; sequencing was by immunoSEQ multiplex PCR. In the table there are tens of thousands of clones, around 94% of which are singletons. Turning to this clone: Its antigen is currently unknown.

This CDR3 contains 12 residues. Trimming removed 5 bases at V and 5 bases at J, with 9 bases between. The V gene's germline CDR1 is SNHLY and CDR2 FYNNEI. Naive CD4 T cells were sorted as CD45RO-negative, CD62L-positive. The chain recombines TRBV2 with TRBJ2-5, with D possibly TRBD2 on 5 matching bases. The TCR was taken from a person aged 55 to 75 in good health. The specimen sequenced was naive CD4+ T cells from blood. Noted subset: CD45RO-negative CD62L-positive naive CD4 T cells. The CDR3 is CASSSGYETQYF. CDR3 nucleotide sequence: TGTGCCAGCAGTTCGGGGTATGAGACCCAGTACTTC.